This TCR beta chain was recorded in a study of CD8 T cells in Susac syndrome. Reverse transcription of 0.5 to 1 ug RNA used random hexamers. One entry per CDR3 protein, called by TCRdb with MiXCR from the immunoSEQ multiplex PCR reads. This sample has around 110,000 distinct CDR3 sequences, with 95% to 96% found just once. This CDR3 has 18 amino acids. Germline CDR1 SGHDN, CDR2 FVKESK. V lost 4 bases and J lost 0, with 19 bases in between. The clonotype was recovered from a human donor with Susac syndrome. Specimen: CD4+ T cells from PBMCs. The rearrangement joins TRBV14 to TRBJ2-1; a possible D gene is TRBD2 (6 bases). The CDR3 region is CASSPSLLAPSSYNEQFF. CDR3 nucleotides: TGTGCCAGCAGCCCCTCGTTGCTAGCGCCAAGCTCCTACAATGAGCAGTTCTTC.